This T cell receptor (beta chain) was sequenced during a study of CD8 T cells in Susac syndrome. RNA amounts of about 0.45 to 1 ug underwent reverse transcription with random hexamers. Multiplex immunoSEQ PCR targeted 54 Vbeta and 13 Jbeta TCR beta segments. TCRdb called the immunoSEQ multiplex PCR reads again in MiXCR, with one record for every CDR3 protein. Among about 180,000 distinct CDR3 sequences listed, 95% were seen once. Study conclusions and caveats: The study admitted that it had a relatively small number of individuals in its TCR sequencing and HLA analysis.

Sequencing of TCR beta was carried out in blood CD8+ and CD4+ T cells. Both CD4+ and CD8+ T cells were negatively isolated, and TEMRA cells underwent FACS enrichment. Comments on this clonotype: What it binds is not known.

This TCR came from a human donor with multiple sclerosis. The source material was CD8+ T cells from PBMCs.

The CDR3 coding sequence is TGTGCCAGCAGCTTAAAAGGGGGAGGCTACAATGAGCAGTTCTTC. This gives the protein CASSLKGGGYNEQFF. The V gene is TRBV7-9, the J gene TRBJ2-1, with D perhaps being TRBD1 or TRBD2 (6 bases each). Between the trimmed V and J ends, which lost 2 bases and 3 bases, there was a span of 11 bases. In germline, CDR1 is SEHNR, CDR2 FQNEAQ (reference sequence). The CDR3 is made up of 15 amino acids.